The 20 T cell receptor beta chains in this list originate from one sample, sequenced in a study of T cell responses to AZD1222 COVID-19 vaccine. Produced via immunoSEQ multiplex PCR; TCRdb's table is partial and in-frame only. This sample has fewer than 200,000 clones, with around 88% found just once. The sequencing here drew on peripheral blood, taken 28 days after the second AZD1222 dose. The receptors come from an adult who received the AZD1222 COVID-19 vaccine.

The rearrangement links TRBV10-2 to TRBJ1-5, with D unclear. The CDR3 has 16 residues. CDR1 WSHSY and CDR2 SAAADI come from the germline V gene. V dropped 2 bases and J dropped 3 bases, with 14 bases sitting between them. The chain's CDR3 is CASSEIKTPHNQPQHF. CDR3 DNA sequence: TGCGCCAGCAGTGAGATTAAGACCCCCCACAATCAGCCCCAGCATTTT.

Only one count was recorded for this clone. The rearrangement joins TRBV29-1 to TRBJ1-2; no firm D call. This CDR3 is built from 11 residues. CDR1 is SQVTM and CDR2 is ANQGSEA in the germline V gene. Trimming stripped 3 bases from V and 8 bases from J, with 10 bases between. The CDR3 region has the DNA TGCAGCGTTGATCTGGGTAGCGGCTACACCTTC. Its protein product is CSVDLGSGYTF.

Only one count was recorded for this clone. V and J are TRBV5-6 and TRBJ1-2; 7 bases map to TRBD1. The germline gives CDR1 SGHDT, CDR2 YYEEEE. The CDR3 contains 15 residues. The V gene end was trimmed by 0 bases and the J gene end by 10 bases; junction bases not matched to a gene: 12. CDR3 DNA sequence: TGTGCCAGCAGCTTGGTTGGCGTAGGGGGCCCTTACTACACCTTC. The encoded protein is CASSLVGVGGPYYTF.

This chain links TRBV4-2 with TRBJ2-7; 12 bases map to TRBD2. The length of the CDR3 is 16 residues. Germline values: CDR1 LGHNA, CDR2 YNFKEQ. Germline trimming cut 4 bases from V and 5 bases from J; bases unmatched to any gene: 9. CDR3 sequence reads: CASSPDLAGGPDEQYF. The CDR3 DNA reads as TGTGCCAGCAGCCCCGACCTAGCGGGGGGGCCAGACGAGCAGTACTTC.

The chain carries TRBV10-2 and TRBJ1-6; D not resolved. Germline V gene sequence: CDR1 WSHSY, CDR2 SAAADI. V was pared by 7 bases and J by 0 bases, with 7 bases between. This CDR3 region has 14 residues. The CDR3 nucleotides are TGCGCCAGCACGCCCAGCTCCTATAATTCACCCCTCCACTTT. Translating gives CASTPSSYNSPLHF.

This clone was seen only once. J is TRBJ1-4 and V is TRBV7-8; D gene uncertain. The germline V gene has CDR1 SGHVS and CDR2 FQNEAQ. The CDR3 has 16 amino acids. Deletions cut 5 bases from V and 0 bases from J, with 13 bases between. Here the CDR3 reads CASSPRNLATNEKLFF. The CDR3 DNA reads TGTGCCAGCAGCCCCCGCAACCTCGCAACTAATGAAAAACTGTTTTTT.

The V gene is TRBV5-5, the J gene TRBJ1-1; TRBD1 is a possible D gene (6 bases). The CDR3 runs to 16 residues. CDR1 is SGHKS and CDR2 is YYEKEE in the germline V gene (reference sequence). The V and J ends lost 1 base and 5 bases respectively, with 18 bases between them. CDR3 bases: TGTGCCAGCAGCTTGTTCGCTCAGGGGTTGAGGACTGAAGCTTTCTTT. Amino acids: CASSLFAQGLRTEAFF.

This chain connects TRBV19 to TRBJ2-1; TRBD2 matches 9 bases. CDR1 is LNHDA and CDR2 is SQIVND in the germline V gene (reference sequence). CDR3 length equals 15 residues. V shed 6 bases and J 6 bases; nucleotides not matched to a gene: 9. The CDR3 loop is CASSSPGLALNEQFF. CDR3 coding DNA: TGTGCCAGTAGCTCGCCGGGACTAGCACTCAATGAGCAGTTCTTC.

The chain uses TRBV4-2 and TRBJ2-3, with 7 positions matching TRBD2. Germline trimming cut 3 bases from V and 1 base from J; bases unmatched to any gene: 7. This CDR3 contains 16 residues. Germline V gives CDR1 LGHNA, CDR2 YNFKEQ. The CDR3 coding sequence is TGTGCCAGCAGCCACCGGGCGGGGGAGGGCACAGATACGCAGTATTTT. Translation: CASSHRAGEGTDTQYF.

J is TRBJ1-4 and V is TRBV11-2; D possibly corresponds to TRBD1 (5 bases). V shed 5 bases and J shed 8 bases, with 18 bases lying between them. The CDR3 spans 15 residues. CDR1 SGHAT and CDR2 FQNNGV come from the germline V gene. The DNA for the CDR3 is TGTGCCAGCAGCCCGACAGAAATGTCACGGGAAAAACTGTTTTTT. Translated: CASSPTEMSREKLFF.

This clone came up once. The chain carries TRBV12-3 or TRBV12-4 and TRBJ2-5, with D possibly being TRBD1 (6 bases). Trimming shortened V by 6 bases and J by 1 base, and 9 bases separated the two germline ends. This CDR3 is 13 amino acids long. DNA of the CDR3: TGTGCCAGCAGGGGGGCGGCCCAAGAGACCCAGTACTTC. This sequence encodes CASRGAAQETQYF.

The chain employs TRBV15 and TRBJ1-2; a weak D match, TRBD1 (6 bases). V lost 5 bases, J lost 8 bases, and 24 bases lay in between. CDR3 length: 16 residues. Germline-derived CDR1 and CDR2 are LNHNV and YYDKDF (reference sequence). The CDR3 DNA reads TGTGCCACCAGCCGGATGACCCTCCGGGACAAAGGGGGCTACACCTTC. Its translation: CATSRMTLRDKGGYTF. Using reference TRBV15 and TRBJ1-2 for the parts outside the CDR3, the full variable domain is DAMVIQNPRYQVTQFGKPVTLSCSQTLNHNVMYWYQQKSSQAPKLLFHYYDKDFNNEADTPDNFQSRRPNTSFCFLDIRSPGLGDTAMYLCATSRMTLRDKGGYTFGSGTRLTVV.

The V and J genes are TRBV5-4 and TRBJ1-1; D is possibly TRBD1 (6 bases). With 4 bases removed from V and 0 bases from J, the gap between germline ends came to 13 bases. The CDR3 consists of 15 residues. Germline CDR1 is SGHNT and CDR2 is YYREEE (reference sequence). Written as DNA, the CDR3 is TGTGCCAGCAGCCAAGGACAGCCGATGAACACTGAAGCTTTCTTT. Translating it yields CASSQGQPMNTEAFF.

This chain connects TRBV19 to TRBJ2-1; 12 bases agree with TRBD2. The CDR3 extends over 18 amino acids. J lost 1 base, V lost 1 base, and 5 bases had no gene match. Germline loops: CDR1 LNHDA, CDR2 SQIVND (reference sequence). CDR3 sequence (DNA): TGTGCCAGTAGTATAGGGCTAGCGGGGGGGAATTCCTACAATGAGCAGTTCTTC. Its translation is CASSIGLAGGNSYNEQFF.

This clone was found a few times. The chain joins TRBV6-5 to TRBJ2-7; 11 bases fit TRBD2. Trimming took 0 bases from V and 2 from J; bases not matched to a gene: 0. The CDR3 totals 15 residues. CDR1 and CDR2 (germline): MNHEY, SVGAGI. The CDR3 here is CASSYSSGGAYEQYF. Written as DNA, the CDR3 is TGTGCCAGCAGTTACTCTAGCGGGGGGGCCTACGAGCAGTACTTC.

V usage is TRBV10-2 and J usage is TRBJ2-7; 8 bases agree with TRBD1. Trimming cost V 6 bases and J 2 bases; bases outside gene matches: 9. CDR1 and CDR2 from the germline V gene are WSHSY and SAAADI. This CDR3 is built from 15 residues. CDR3 in DNA: TGCGCCAGCAGGTCCCGCGGACAGGGAACCTACGAGCAGTACTTC. Translating it yields CASRSRGQGTYEQYF.

In regard to this clone: Other DNA sequences in this sample translate to the same CDR3. As DNA, the CDR3 is TGCAGCGTTGAAGGGTCTGGAAACACCATATATTTT. Its translation: CSVEGSGNTIYF. The chain employs TRBV29-1 and TRBJ1-3; D remains unclear. V was cut by 1 base and J by 1 base, with 2 bases left in between. The CDR3 totals 12 residues. Germline lookup yields CDR1 SQVTM and CDR2 ANQGSEA.

The chain is built from TRBV27 and TRBJ2-7; D tentatively reads TRBD1 or TRBD2 (6 bases each). Germline V CDR1 and CDR2: MNHEY, SMNVEV (reference sequence). The CDR3 runs 14 residues. V was clipped by 4 bases and J by 4 bases, with 14 bases between them. The CDR3 reads CASSWVGGQYEQYF. CDR3 nucleotides: TGTGCCAGCAGTTGGGTCGGGGGCCAATACGAGCAGTACTTC.

The table lists this clone with a count of one. In DNA, the CDR3 is TGCAGCGTTGAACAGGTGATGGGGAACACTGAAGCTTTCTTT. Protein: CSVEQVMGNTEAFF. The chain joins TRBV29-1 to TRBJ1-1; D is uncertain. V was shortened by 2 bases and J by 1 base, with 11 bases between the two germline ends. The germline V gene encodes CDR1 SQVTM and CDR2 ANQGSEA. This CDR3 has 14 residues.

The gene calls are TRBV20-1 and TRBJ1-3, with TRBD1 as a possible D gene (5 bases). The CDR3 is 10 amino acids. CDR1 and CDR2 (germline): DFQATT, SNEGSKA (reference sequence). The germline V and J ends were trimmed by 5 bases and 8 bases, with 7 bases remaining between them. The CDR3 bases are TGCAGTGCTTGGGGGGACACCATATATTTT. Protein: CSAWGDTIYF.